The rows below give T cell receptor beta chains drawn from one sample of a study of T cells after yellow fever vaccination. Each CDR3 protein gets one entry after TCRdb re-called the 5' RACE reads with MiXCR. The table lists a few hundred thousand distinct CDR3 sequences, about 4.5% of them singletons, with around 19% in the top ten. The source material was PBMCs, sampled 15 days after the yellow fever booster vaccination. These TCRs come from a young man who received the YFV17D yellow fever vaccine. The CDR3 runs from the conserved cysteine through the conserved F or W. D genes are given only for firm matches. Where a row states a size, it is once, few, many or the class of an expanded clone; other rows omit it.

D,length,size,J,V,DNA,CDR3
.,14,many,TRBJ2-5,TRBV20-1,TGCAGTGCTAGGTCCAACGTATTGGCGGAGACCCAGTACTTC,CSARSNVLAETQYF
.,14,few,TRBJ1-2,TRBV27,TGTGCCAGCACCCGGGGTGTCGGGATCTATGGCTACACCTTC,CASTRGVGIYGYTF
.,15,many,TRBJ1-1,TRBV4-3,TGCGCCAGCAGCCAAGGGTCAGTGACGAACACTGAAGCTTTCTTT,CASSQGSVTNTEAFF
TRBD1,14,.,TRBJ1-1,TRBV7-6,TGTGCCAGCAGCTTTGCAGGGGGGAACACTGAAGCTTTCTTT,CASSFAGGNTEAFF
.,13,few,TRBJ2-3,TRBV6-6,TGTGCCAGCAGGGACAGCATGAGGGATGCGCAGTATTTT,CASRDSMRDAQYF
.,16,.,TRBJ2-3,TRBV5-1,TGCGCCAGCAGCTTGGACTCGGGGGCCTTCACAGATACGCAGTATTTT,CASSLDSGAFTDTQYF
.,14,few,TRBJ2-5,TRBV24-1,TGTGCCACCAGTGACTCGGAGGCCGGGGAGACCCAGTACTTC,CATSDSEAGETQYF
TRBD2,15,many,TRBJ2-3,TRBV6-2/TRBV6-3,TGTGCCAGCAGTTATTTGGGGGGAGGGACAGATACGCAGTATTTT,CASSYLGGGTDTQYF
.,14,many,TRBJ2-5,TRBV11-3,TGTGCCAGCAGCTTAGGAGCGCGCCAAGAGACCCAGTACTTC,CASSLGARQETQYF
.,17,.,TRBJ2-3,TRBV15,TGTGCCACCAGCGGCGACTTGATCCGTGGACTAACAGATACGCAGTATTTT,CATSGDLIRGLTDTQYF
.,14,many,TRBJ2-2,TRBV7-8,TGTGCCAGCAGCTTCAGACCGGACACCGGGGAGCTGTTTTTT,CASSFRPDTGELFF
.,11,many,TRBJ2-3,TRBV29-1,TGCAGCGTTGATGTAGGAGATACGCAGTATTTT,CSVDVGDTQYF
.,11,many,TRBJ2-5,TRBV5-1,TGCGCCAGCAGCGGCCAAGAGACCCAGTACTTC,CASSGQETQYF
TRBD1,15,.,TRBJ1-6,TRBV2,TGTGCCAGCAGGGAACTTACAGGGGGAGAGTCACCCCTCCACTTT,CASRELTGGESPLHF
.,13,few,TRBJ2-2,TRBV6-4,TGTGCCAGCAGTGACGGGGAAACCGGGGAGCTGTTTTTT,CASSDGETGELFF
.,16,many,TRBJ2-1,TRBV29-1,TGCAGCGTTGAAGGGGCAGCTACTTGGCCCTACAATGAGCAGTTCTTC,CSVEGAATWPYNEQFF
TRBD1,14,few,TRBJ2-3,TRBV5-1,TGCGCCAGCAGCTTAGGGACAGGGGCAGATACGCAGTATTTT,CASSLGTGADTQYF
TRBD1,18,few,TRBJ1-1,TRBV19,TGTGCCAGTCAAGGGGCAGGGGGACGAAAAAGGACGAACACTGAAGCTTTCTTT,CASQGAGGRKRTNTEAFF
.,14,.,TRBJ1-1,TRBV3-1,TGTGCCAGCAGCCCCAGTTCGGGGAACACTGAAGCTTTCTTT,CASSPSSGNTEAFF
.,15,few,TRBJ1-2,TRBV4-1,TGCGCCAGCAGCCCCCGATGGGGGGCTAACTATGGCTACACCTTC,CASSPRWGANYGYTF
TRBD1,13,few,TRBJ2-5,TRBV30,TGTGCCTGTCAGGGGGTGGGCCAAGAGACCCAGTACTTC,CACQGVGQETQYF
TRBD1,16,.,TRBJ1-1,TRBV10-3,TGTGCCATCAGTGAGACAGGGGGCGGGGGCGACACTGAAGCTTTCTTT,CAISETGGGGDTEAFF
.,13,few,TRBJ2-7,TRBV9,TGTGCCAGCAGCGTAGAAGAGAGCTACGAGCAGTACTTC,CASSVEESYEQYF
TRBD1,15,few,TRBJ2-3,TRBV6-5,TGTGCCAGCAGTCGGGGACAGGGGGCAACAGATACGCAGTATTTT,CASSRGQGATDTQYF
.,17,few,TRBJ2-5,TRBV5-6,TGTGCCAGCAGCTTGACCGAATCCGGGACCCGCCAAGAGACCCAGTACTTC,CASSLTESGTRQETQYF
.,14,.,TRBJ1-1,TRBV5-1,TGCGCCAGCAGACAGCCCTACCGGAACACTGAAGCTTTCTTT,CASRQPYRNTEAFF
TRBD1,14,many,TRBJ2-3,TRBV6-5,TGTGCCAGCAGTTTGGACAGGGCTGGAGATACGCAGTATTTT,CASSLDRAGDTQYF
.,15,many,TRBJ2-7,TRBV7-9,TGTGCCAGCAGCGCAGCCGGGACCCAACCCTCCGAGCAGTACTTC,CASSAAGTQPSEQYF
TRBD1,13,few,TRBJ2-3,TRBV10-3,TGTGCCATCGGAACAGGGGATTTAGATACGCAGTATTTT,CAIGTGDLDTQYF
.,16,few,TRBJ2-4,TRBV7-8,TGTGCCAGCAGCTCCGCCCCCAGGGGCGCCAAAAACATTCAGTACTTC,CASSSAPRGAKNIQYF
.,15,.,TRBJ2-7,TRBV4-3,TGCGCCAGCAGCCACCAACCGGGACAATCCTACGAGCAGTACTTC,CASSHQPGQSYEQYF
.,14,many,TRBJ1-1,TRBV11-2,TGTGCCAGCAGTCAGGACAGCAGGACGACTGAAGCTTTCTTT,CASSQDSRTTEAFF
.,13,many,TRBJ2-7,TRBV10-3,TGTGCCATCAGTGAGGGACAAACCTACGAGCAGTACTTC,CAISEGQTYEQYF
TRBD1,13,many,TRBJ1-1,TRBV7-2,TGTGCCAGCAGCATACAGGGGGACACTGAAGCTTTCTTT,CASSIQGDTEAFF
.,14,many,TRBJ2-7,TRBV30,TGTGCCTGGACCTCCCGGGACGGGACCTACGAGCAGTACTTC,CAWTSRDGTYEQYF
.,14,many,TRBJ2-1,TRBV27,TGTGCCAGCCTTCGCCGGAGCTCCTACAATGAGCAGTTCTTC,CASLRRSSYNEQFF
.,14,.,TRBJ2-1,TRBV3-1,TGTGCCAGCAGCCAAGAGGGGGGGCCTTATGAGCAGTTCTTC,CASSQEGGPYEQFF
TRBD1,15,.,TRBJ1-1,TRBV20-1,TGCAGTGCTAGAGCTCCGGGACAGACGAACACTGAAGCTTTCTTT,CSARAPGQTNTEAFF
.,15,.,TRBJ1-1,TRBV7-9,TGTGCCAGCAGTCCCACTTTTTCCGGGACCGTGGAAGCTTTCTTT,CASSPTFSGTVEAFF
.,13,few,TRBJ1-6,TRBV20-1,TGCAGTGCTCTCGCCGGGGATAATTCACCCCTCCACTTT,CSALAGDNSPLHF
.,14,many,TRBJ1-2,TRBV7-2,TGTGCCAGCAGCCCCGGACCATGGGACTATGGCTACACCTTC,CASSPGPWDYGYTF
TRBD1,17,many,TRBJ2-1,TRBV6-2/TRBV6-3,TGTGCCAGCAGTTATCCCCAGGGGGCGCTTGCCTACAATGAGCAGTTCTTC,CASSYPQGALAYNEQFF
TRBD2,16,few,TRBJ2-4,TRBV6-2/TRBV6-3,TGTGCCAGCAGTTATCACGGGGAGGGAGCCAAAAACATTCAGTACTTC,CASSYHGEGAKNIQYF
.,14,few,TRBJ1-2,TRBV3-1,TGTGCCAGCAGCCTGGGGGAGGGTATCTATGGCTACACCTTC,CASSLGEGIYGYTF
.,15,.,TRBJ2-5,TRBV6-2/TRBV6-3,TGTGCCAGCAACTCCGTGGGGGGCAACCAAGAGACCCAGTACTTC,CASNSVGGNQETQYF
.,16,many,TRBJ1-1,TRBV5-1,TGCGCCAGCACCGTAGACGGAGCAAGGACGAACACTGAAGCTTTCTTT,CASTVDGARTNTEAFF
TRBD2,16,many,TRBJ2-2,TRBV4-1,TGCGCCAGCAGTGCGGGGGGATCCGTCGGTTCCGGGGAGCTGTTTTTT,CASSAGGSVGSGELFF
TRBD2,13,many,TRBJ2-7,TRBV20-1,TGCAGTCAGACTAGCGGGGGCGTCGACGAGCAGTACTTC,CSQTSGGVDEQYF
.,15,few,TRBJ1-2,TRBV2,TGTGCCAGCAGTGAAGCGTACGCCGGGACCTATGGCTACACCTTC,CASSEAYAGTYGYTF
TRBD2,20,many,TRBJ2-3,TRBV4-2,TGTGCCAGCAGCCAAGTCCCTAGCGGGGGATCTGACGTAGAGACAGATACGCAGTATTTT,CASSQVPSGGSDVETDTQYF
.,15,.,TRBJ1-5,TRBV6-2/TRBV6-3,TGTGCCAGCAGTTACTTTACAGGGCCAGTTCAGCCCCAGCATTTT,CASSYFTGPVQPQHF